These T cell receptor beta chains were read from a single sample in a study of blood T cells in healthy people across ages. Each CDR3 protein is one row after TCRdb ran MiXCR on the 5' RACE reads. The sample consists of approximately 780,000 distinct CDR3 sequences, 25% to 30% of them appearing once. The sample was also linked to a second study, of T cells of mothers and their children.

The sample was blood. These receptor sequences come from a boy younger than 18 in good health. Each CDR3 is given with its conserved first and last residue. A D gene is named only where the DNA matches it firmly. Size is omitted from some rows. Given values are once, few, many or a class for expanded clones.

clone_size,j_call,d_call,v_call,cdr3_nt,cdr3_aa
NA,TRBJ1-2,NA,TRBV20-1,TGCAGTGCGCTAGACGGGGGGAACGGTGGTTGGGCTAACTATGGCTACACCTTC,CSALDGGNGGWANYGYTF
many,TRBJ2-7,NA,TRBV5-1,TGCGCCAGCAGCTTAGGGGCCTCCCCCTACGAGCAGTACTTC,CASSLGASPYEQYF
NA,TRBJ1-5,NA,TRBV7-9,TGTGCCAGCAGCGTGGGATATAGCAATCAGCCCCAGCATTTT,CASSVGYSNQPQHF
NA,TRBJ2-3,TRBD2,TRBV5-1,TGCGCCACCACGACTAGCGGTTCCCCCGATACGCAGTATTTT,CATTTSGSPDTQYF
once,TRBJ1-2,NA,TRBV12-3/TRBV12-4,TGTGCCAGCAGCCCCTGGTCCGGCGGGGAGGGCTACACCTTC,CASSPWSGGEGYTF
NA,TRBJ1-4,TRBD1,TRBV28,TGTGCCAGCAGCCCAGACAGGGTCAAGGAAAAACTGTTTTTT,CASSPDRVKEKLFF
NA,TRBJ2-3,TRBD1,TRBV29-1,TGCAGCGATCGCGGGACAGGGTCCACAGATACGCAGTATTTT,CSDRGTGSTDTQYF
NA,TRBJ2-2,NA,TRBV4-2,TGTGCCAGCAGCCAAGATCGGGGACCCTCCCGGGAGCTGTTTTTT,CASSQDRGPSRELFF
NA,TRBJ2-5,NA,TRBV7-9,TGTGCCAGCAGCTTCAAAAACTGGGAGACCCAGTACTTC,CASSFKNWETQYF
NA,TRBJ2-2,NA,TRBV6-5,TGTGCCAGCAGTCGAGTTGGGGCCGGGGAGCTGTTTTTT,CASSRVGAGELFF
NA,TRBJ2-7,NA,TRBV3-1,TGTGCCAGCAGCCGGGACTCTACGAGCTCCTCCTACGGGCAGTACTTC,CASSRDSTSSSYGQYF
once,TRBJ1-6,NA,TRBV2,TGTGCCAGCAGCGGCACACGGGATTCACCCCTCCACTTT,CASSGTRDSPLHF
NA,TRBJ2-7,TRBD2,TRBV7-2,TGTGCCAGCAGCTTAGAGCCGGGAGGAAACGAGCAGTACTTC,CASSLEPGGNEQYF
few,TRBJ2-7,NA,TRBV27,TGTGCCAGCAGTTCCCTTTCTAGGGCCCTCCTATACGAGCAGTACTTC,CASSSLSRALLYEQYF
few,TRBJ2-5,TRBD1,TRBV20-1,TGCAGTGCTAGAATACCGGGACAGGGGGCTGGAGAGACCCAGTACTTC,CSARIPGQGAGETQYF
few,TRBJ2-5,TRBD2,TRBV29-1,TGCAGCGTTGTCCCCCGGGGGGGAGAAGAGACCCAGTACTTC,CSVVPRGGEETQYF
NA,TRBJ1-3,TRBD1,TRBV4-1,TGCGCCAGCAGCCAAGGGAGCGGACAGGGGGCGAGTGGAAACACCATATATTTT,CASSQGSGQGASGNTIYF
NA,TRBJ1-4,TRBD1,TRBV5-1,TGCGCCAGCAGCGAGGGACAGGGAGATGAAAAACTGTTTTTT,CASSEGQGDEKLFF
NA,TRBJ2-5,NA,TRBV5-5,TGTGCCAGCAGCTTGGACGGAGGGAGGTTTAATCAGGAGACCCAGTACTTC,CASSLDGGRFNQETQYF
NA,TRBJ1-1,NA,TRBV7-2,TGTGCCAGCAGCCAACACCGGGACGGTGAAGCCTTCTTT,CASSQHRDGEAFF
NA,TRBJ2-1,NA,TRBV20-1,TGCAGTGCTAGAGATGTTAGCTCCAATGAGCAGTTCTTC,CSARDVSSNEQFF
NA,TRBJ2-1,TRBD2,TRBV6-5,TGTGCCAGCAGTTACTCTTCCGTAGCGGGAGGGTACAATGAGCAGTTCTTC,CASSYSSVAGGYNEQFF
NA,TRBJ2-7,TRBD2,TRBV5-6,TGTGCCAGCAGCGAGGAGCGGGAGCCTTACGAGCAGTACTTC,CASSEEREPYEQYF
few,TRBJ1-4,NA,TRBV4-1,TGCGCCAGCAGCCACCAACTTGTAACTAATGAAAAACTGTTTTTT,CASSHQLVTNEKLFF
once,TRBJ2-1,TRBD1,TRBV7-3,TGTGCCAGCAGCCCCGGGACCTCGACAGGGAATGAGCAGTTCTTC,CASSPGTSTGNEQFF
NA,TRBJ2-4,NA,TRBV2,TGTGCCAGCAGTGGCGAACACTTGGATTTAAACATTCAGTACTTC,CASSGEHLDLNIQYF
NA,TRBJ2-5,NA,TRBV20-1,TGCAGTGCATCCGGGACCGATAATTGGGCTGACCAGTACTTC,CSASGTDNWADQYF
NA,TRBJ1-1,TRBD1,TRBV5-1,TGCGCCAGCAGGAGTACCTCCGGGACAGGGGCCAACAGGAACACTGAAGCCTTCTTT,CASRSTSGTGANRNTEAFF
NA,TRBJ1-6,NA,TRBV4-1,TGCGCCAGCAGCCAAGAAAGGGGAGTCGGTTCACCCCTCCACTTT,CASSQERGVGSPLHF
NA,TRBJ2-7,NA,TRBV5-1,TGCGCCAGCAGCTTGCAGCCTATGGAGGGCCACGAGCAGTACTTC,CASSLQPMEGHEQYF
NA,TRBJ2-7,TRBD2,TRBV7-9,TGTGCCAGCACCGTCGGGGGGGGACTCTCCTACGAGCAGTACTTC,CASTVGGGLSYEQYF
few,TRBJ2-3,TRBD1,TRBV7-3,TGTGCCAGCAGCTTAACGACAGGGTACGATACGCAGTATTTT,CASSLTTGYDTQYF
NA,TRBJ2-4,TRBD2,TRBV2,TGTGCCAGCAGAGAGGGACTACGGCTAGCCAAAAACATTCAGTACTTC,CASREGLRLAKNIQYF
many,TRBJ1-1,TRBD1,TRBV10-2,TGCGCCAGCAGACCGGGACAGGGAAACACTGAAGCTTTCTTT,CASRPGQGNTEAFF
few,TRBJ2-5,NA,TRBV2,TGTGCCAGCAGTGAAACCCAACCAGAGACCCAGTACTTC,CASSETQPETQYF
NA,TRBJ2-7,NA,TRBV12-3/TRBV12-4,TGTGCCAGCAGACAGGGCCCTGGCGAGCAGTACTTC,CASRQGPGEQYF
few,TRBJ2-1,TRBD2,TRBV29-1,TGCAGCGTCGCCCCACTAGCGGGGGGAGATGAGCAGTTCTTC,CSVAPLAGGDEQFF
NA,TRBJ1-1,TRBD1,TRBV25-1,TGTGCCAGCAGTGGACAGGGGGAAGTCACTGAAGCTTTCTTT,CASSGQGEVTEAFF
NA,TRBJ1-6,NA,TRBV7-2,TGTGCCAGCAGCCCGTTAGGGACCTCAGGAAGTTCACCCCTCCACTTT,CASSPLGTSGSSPLHF
NA,TRBJ2-4,NA,TRBV7-8,TGTGCCAGCAGCTCCAGGCTCCCGACGGACATTCAGTACTTC,CASSSRLPTDIQYF
NA,TRBJ2-7,TRBD2,TRBV13,TGTGCCAGCAGCCCTGGACGGGGGGATTTTTACGAGCAGTACTTC,CASSPGRGDFYEQYF